This TCR beta chain was found in a study of shared T cell receptors in the human thymus. Clones were read by immunoSEQ multiplex PCR, and TCRdb kept only the in-frame ones, dropping some. Among about 660,000 clones listed, about 87% were seen once. Germline V gene data show CDR1 as LGHNA and CDR2 as YNFKEQ. This CDR3 comprises 19 residues. V was trimmed by 2 bases and J by 0 bases, leaving 20 bases between them. The sample was also linked to a second study, of human thymus T cells. From that study: Thymic repertoires of unrelated individuals were reported in related research to overlap highly.

The clonotype comes from a boy under two years old with a congenital heart defect. Sequencing was carried out using thymocytes. The chain employs TRBV4-2 and TRBJ1-5; D not resolved. The CDR3 sequence is CASSQPRPGGPHSNQPQHF. The CDR3 nucleotides read TGTGCCAGCAGCCAACCCCGACCCGGCGGCCCCCATAGCAATCAGCCCCAGCATTTT.